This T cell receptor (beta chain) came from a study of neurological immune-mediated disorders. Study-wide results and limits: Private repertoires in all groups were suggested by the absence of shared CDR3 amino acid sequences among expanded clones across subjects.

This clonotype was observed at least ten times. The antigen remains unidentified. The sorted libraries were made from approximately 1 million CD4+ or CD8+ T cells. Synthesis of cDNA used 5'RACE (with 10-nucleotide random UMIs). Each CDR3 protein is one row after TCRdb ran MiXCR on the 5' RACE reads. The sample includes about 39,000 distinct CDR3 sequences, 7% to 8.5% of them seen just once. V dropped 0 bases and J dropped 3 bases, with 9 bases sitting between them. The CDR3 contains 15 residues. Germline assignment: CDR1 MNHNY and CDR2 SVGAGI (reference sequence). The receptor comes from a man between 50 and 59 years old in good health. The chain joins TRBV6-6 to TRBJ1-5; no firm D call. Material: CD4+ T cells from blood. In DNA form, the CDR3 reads TGTGCCAGCAGTTACTCGAAACACTTCAATCAGCCCCAGCATTTT. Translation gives CASSYSKHFNQPQHF.